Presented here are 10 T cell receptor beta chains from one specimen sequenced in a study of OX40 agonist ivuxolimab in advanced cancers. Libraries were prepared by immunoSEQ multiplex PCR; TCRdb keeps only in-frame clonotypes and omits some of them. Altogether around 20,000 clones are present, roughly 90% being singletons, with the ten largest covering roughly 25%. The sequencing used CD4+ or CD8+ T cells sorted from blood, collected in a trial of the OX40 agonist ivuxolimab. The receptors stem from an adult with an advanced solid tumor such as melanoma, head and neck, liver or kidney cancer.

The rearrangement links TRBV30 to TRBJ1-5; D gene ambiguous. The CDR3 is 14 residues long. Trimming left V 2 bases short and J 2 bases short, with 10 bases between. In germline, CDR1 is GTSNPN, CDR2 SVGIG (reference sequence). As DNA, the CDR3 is TGTGCCTGGAGTCCCGGCGGGGGCAATCAGCCCCAGCATTTT. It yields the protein CAWSPGGGNQPQHF.

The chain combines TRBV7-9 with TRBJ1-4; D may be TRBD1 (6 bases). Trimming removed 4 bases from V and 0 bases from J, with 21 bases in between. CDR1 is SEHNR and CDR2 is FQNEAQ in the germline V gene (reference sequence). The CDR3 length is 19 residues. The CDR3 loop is CASSSKRADSSATNEKLFF. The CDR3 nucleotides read TGTGCCAGCAGCTCTAAACGAGCGGACAGCTCGGCAACTAATGAAAAACTGTTTTTT.

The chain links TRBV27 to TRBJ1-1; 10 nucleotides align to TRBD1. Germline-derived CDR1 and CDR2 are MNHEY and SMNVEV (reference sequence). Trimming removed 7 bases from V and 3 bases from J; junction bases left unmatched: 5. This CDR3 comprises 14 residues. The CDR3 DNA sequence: TGTGCCAGCACCTCGACAGGGGGCGACACTGAAGCTTTCTTT. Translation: CASTSTGGDTEAFF.

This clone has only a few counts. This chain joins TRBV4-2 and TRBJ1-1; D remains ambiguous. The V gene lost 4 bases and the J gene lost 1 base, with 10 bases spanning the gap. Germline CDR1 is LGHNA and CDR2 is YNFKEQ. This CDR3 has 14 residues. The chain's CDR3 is CASSLEERNTEAFF. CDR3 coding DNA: TGTGCCAGCAGCCTCGAGGAGCGGAACACTGAAGCTTTCTTT.

CDR3 DNA sequence: TGTGCCAGCAGCAAACATGGACGGCCATTATACTCCTACGAGCAGTACTTC. Amino acid sequence: CASSKHGRPLYSYEQYF. The chain recombines TRBV27 with TRBJ2-7; no clear D. The CDR3 is 17 amino acids. Per the germline V gene, CDR1 is MNHEY and CDR2 is SMNVEV (reference sequence). The V end lost 6 bases, the J end lost 0 bases, and 21 bases lay between the germline ends.

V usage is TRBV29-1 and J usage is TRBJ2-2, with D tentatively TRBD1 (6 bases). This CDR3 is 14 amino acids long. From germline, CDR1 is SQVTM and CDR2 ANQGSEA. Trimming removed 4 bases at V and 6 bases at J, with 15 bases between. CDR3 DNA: TGCAGCGTTGTACAGGGTTATGGGTCCGGGGAGCTGTTTTTT. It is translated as CSVVQGYGSGELFF.

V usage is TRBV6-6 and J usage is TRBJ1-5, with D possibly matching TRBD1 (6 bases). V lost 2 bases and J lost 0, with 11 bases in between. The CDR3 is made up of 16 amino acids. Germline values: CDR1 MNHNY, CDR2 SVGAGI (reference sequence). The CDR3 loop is CASSYRTVYSNQPQHF. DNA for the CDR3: TGTGCCAGCAGTTACCGGACAGTGTATAGCAATCAGCCCCAGCATTTT.

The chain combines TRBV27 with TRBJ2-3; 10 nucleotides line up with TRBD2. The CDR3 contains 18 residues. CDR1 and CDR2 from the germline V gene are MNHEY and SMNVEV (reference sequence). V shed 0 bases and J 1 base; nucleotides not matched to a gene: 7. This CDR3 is CASSLSRVAGGRTDTQYF. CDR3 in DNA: TGTGCCAGCAGTTTATCGAGAGTAGCGGGAGGCCGCACAGATACGCAGTATTTT.

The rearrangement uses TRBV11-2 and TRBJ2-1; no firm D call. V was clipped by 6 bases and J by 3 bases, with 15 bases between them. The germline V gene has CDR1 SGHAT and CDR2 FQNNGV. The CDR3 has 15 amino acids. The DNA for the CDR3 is TGTGCCAGCAGTGACCCCGGCCGGAGCTACAATGAGCAGTTCTTC. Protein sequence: CASSDPGRSYNEQFF.

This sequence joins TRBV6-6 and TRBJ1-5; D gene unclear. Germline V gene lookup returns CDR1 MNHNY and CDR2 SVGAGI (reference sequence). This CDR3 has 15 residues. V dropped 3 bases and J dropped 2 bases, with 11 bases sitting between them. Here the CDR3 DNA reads TGTGCCAGCAGTTATAATGAGTTGGGCAATCAGCCCCAGCATTTT. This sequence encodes CASSYNELGNQPQHF.